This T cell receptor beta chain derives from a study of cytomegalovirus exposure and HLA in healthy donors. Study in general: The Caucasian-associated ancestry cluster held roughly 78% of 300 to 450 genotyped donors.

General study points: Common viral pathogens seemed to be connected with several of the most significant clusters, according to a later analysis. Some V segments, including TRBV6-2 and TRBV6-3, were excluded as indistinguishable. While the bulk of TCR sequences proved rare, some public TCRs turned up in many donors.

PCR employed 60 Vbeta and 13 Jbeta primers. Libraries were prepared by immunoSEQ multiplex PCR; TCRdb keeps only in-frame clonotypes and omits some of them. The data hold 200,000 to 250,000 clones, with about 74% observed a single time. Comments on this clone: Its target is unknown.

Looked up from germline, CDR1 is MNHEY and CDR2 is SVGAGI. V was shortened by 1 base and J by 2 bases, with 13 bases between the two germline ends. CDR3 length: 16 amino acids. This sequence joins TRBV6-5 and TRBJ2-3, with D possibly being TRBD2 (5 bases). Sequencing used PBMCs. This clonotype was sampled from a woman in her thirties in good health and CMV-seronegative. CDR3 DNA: TGTGCCAGCAGTTACTGGGCTAGCTCTTCCACAGATACGCAGTATTTT. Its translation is CASSYWASSSTDTQYF.